Sequencing of this T cell receptor (beta chain) was carried out in a study of blood T cell repertoires in COVID-19. Study-wide context: Some COVID-19 samples were acute and others convalescent; all came from the United States, Italy and Spain. Sample material is recorded as cDNA or gDNA derived from T cells, B-cell-depleted T cells, or PBMCs.

V lost 3 bases to trimming and J lost 4 bases; unmatched junction nucleotides: 2. Germline-derived CDR1 and CDR2 are MGHDK and SYGVNS. CDR3 length: 14 amino acids. The data were produced by immunoSEQ multiplex PCR, yet TCRdb's version contains in-frame clones alone and is incomplete. The data contain 200,000 to 250,000 clones, around 80% of them singletons. Sequenced input: peripheral blood. The clonotype originates from a woman older than 75 with acute or convalescent COVID-19. This chain uses TRBV25-1 with TRBJ2-7; TRBD1 aligns across 11 bases. The CDR3 bases are TGTGCCAGCAGTGATGGACAGGGGGCGTACGAGCAGTACTTC. It yields the protein CASSDGQGAYEQYF.